Presented here are 32 T cell receptor beta chains from one specimen sequenced in a study of cytomegalovirus exposure and HLA in healthy donors. Data came from immunoSEQ multiplex PCR; TCRdb stores just in-frame clones and leaves some out. The data show about 240,000 clones, approximately 86% seen once. Sequenced input: PBMCs. The receptors were sampled from a woman aged 25 to 39 in good health and CMV-seropositive.

The genes are TRBV27 and TRBJ1-2, with 10 positions matching TRBD1. This CDR3 is built from 14 residues. J was trimmed by 8 bases and V by 6 bases; bases with no gene match: 9. Germline values: CDR1 MNHEY, CDR2 SMNVEV (reference sequence). CDR3 nucleotides: TGTGCCAGCAGGGCTCCGGGACAGGGGACGGGCTACACCTTC. This sequence encodes CASRAPGQGTGYTF.

The chain links TRBV29-1 to TRBJ2-7; 10 bases are shared with TRBD1. Germline trimming cut 5 bases from V and 3 bases from J; bases unmatched to any gene: 4. Germline V gene lookup returns CDR1 SQVTM and CDR2 ANQGSEA. This CDR3 has 13 residues. CDR3 bases: TGCAGCGTTCGGACAGGGGGAAGCTACGAGCAGTACTTC. This codes for CSVRTGGSYEQYF.

This clone was counted a single time. The gene calls are TRBV10-3 and TRBJ2-7; 9 bases line up with TRBD1. CDR1 is ENHRY and CDR2 is SYGVKD in the germline V gene. This CDR3 spans 14 amino acids. Unmatched junction bases numbered 2, after V lost 3 bases and J lost 2 bases. The CDR3 spells CAISDGQGTYEQYF. For the CDR3, the DNA is TGTGCCATCAGTGACGGACAGGGGACCTACGAGCAGTACTTC.

The V call is TRBV28, the J call TRBJ2-7, with D maybe TRBD1 (5 bases). Trimming left V 7 bases short and J 7 bases short, with 20 bases between. CDR1 and CDR2 (germline): MDHEN, SYDVKM. The CDR3 is 14 residues long. The CDR3 region is CASKLAGSDLEQYF. The CDR3 DNA reads as TGTGCCAGCAAACTGGCAGGGTCTGACTTGGAGCAGTACTTC.

This clone was picked up one time. J is TRBJ2-1 and V is TRBV11-3; maybe TRBD1 (6 bases). Germline assignment: CDR1 SGHNT and CDR2 YENEEA. The V and J ends lost 1 base and 3 bases respectively, with 10 bases between them. This CDR3 has 15 residues. The CDR3 loop reads CASSLGQEIYNEQFF. CDR3 nucleotides: TGTGCCAGCAGCTTAGGACAGGAAATCTACAATGAGCAGTTCTTC.

The chain employs TRBV28 and TRBJ2-1; 7 nucleotides line up with TRBD2. Germline values: CDR1 MDHEN, CDR2 SYDVKM. This CDR3 region has 16 residues. Trimming cost V 4 bases and J 5 bases; bases outside gene matches: 11. This CDR3 is CASSSVWREHHNEQFF. DNA for the CDR3: TGTGCCAGCAGTTCTGTCTGGCGGGAGCATCACAATGAGCAGTTCTTC. Combining the CDR3 with reference TRBV28 and TRBJ2-1 gives the whole variable domain DVKVTQSSRYLVKRTGEKVFLECVQDMDHENMFWYRQDPGLGLRLIYFSYDVKMKEKGDIPEGYSVSREKKERFSLILESASTNQTSMYLCASSSVWREHHNEQFFGPGTRLTVL.

The gene calls are TRBV9 and TRBJ2-3; 7 nucleotides match TRBD2. The CDR3 covers 15 residues. Germline CDR1 is SGDLS and CDR2 is YYNGEE. V lost 2 bases and J lost 2; bases outside the gene matches: 5. CDR3 residues: CASSVYSGHTDTQYF. CDR3 DNA: TGTGCCAGCAGCGTCTATAGCGGGCACACAGATACGCAGTATTTT.

This clone was seen just once. The rearrangement uses TRBV28 and TRBJ2-6; D is perhaps TRBD1 (6 bases). Germline V gives CDR1 MDHEN, CDR2 SYDVKM. Trimming took 5 bases from V and 0 from J, leaving 11 bases between them. The CDR3 totals 16 residues. The CDR3 here is CASSHGQISGANVLTF. As DNA, the CDR3 is TGTGCCAGCAGTCACGGACAGATCTCTGGGGCCAACGTCCTGACTTTC.

As regards this clone: Other DNA sequences in the sample encode the same CDR3. The rearrangement links TRBV9 to TRBJ2-3; D uncertain. In germline, CDR1 is SGDLS, CDR2 YYNGEE. Trimming took 1 base from V and 3 from J, leaving 6 bases between them. The CDR3 covers 13 residues. The chain's CDR3 is CASSVSSTDTQYF. In nucleotides, the CDR3 is TGTGCCAGCAGCGTATCCAGTACAGATACGCAGTATTTT.

This chain joins TRBV6-5 and TRBJ2-7, with 7 bases that match TRBD1. Trimming at V came to 6 bases and at J to 0 bases, leaving 5 bases not matched to a gene. Looked up from germline, CDR1 is MNHEY and CDR2 is SVGAGI. This CDR3 spans 14 amino acids. The CDR3 DNA is TGTGCCAGCAGAGTACGGGACAGCTCCTACGAGCAGTACTTC. It is translated as CASRVRDSSYEQYF.

The chain is built from TRBV5-1 and TRBJ2-3; TRBD2 matches at 8 bases. Trimming cost V 0 bases and J 1 base; bases outside gene matches: 13. CDR1 is SGHRS, CDR2 YFSETQ, per germline. CDR3 size: 19 residues. CDR3 region: CASSLAGIGGLGGTDTQYF. CDR3 nucleotides: TGCGCCAGCAGCTTGGCGGGTATAGGGGGACTAGGGGGCACAGATACGCAGTATTTT.

The gene calls are TRBV5-1 and TRBJ1-2; TRBD1 matches at 8 bases. Per the germline V gene, CDR1 is SGHRS and CDR2 is YFSETQ. The CDR3 covers 13 residues. V was clipped by 5 bases and J by 6 bases; unmatched bases: 6. This CDR3 is CASSPQGANGYTF. CDR3 nucleotides: TGCGCCAGCAGTCCTCAGGGGGCAAATGGCTACACCTTC.

V gene TRBV18 combines with J gene TRBJ2-5; TRBD2 agrees at 9 bases. Trimming cost V 1 base and J 7 bases; bases outside gene matches: 1. Germline V gene lookup returns CDR1 KGHSH and CDR2 LQKENI. The CDR3 spans 13 residues. In nucleotides, the CDR3 is TGTGCCAGCTCACCACTGCGGGAGGGGACCCAGTACTTC. Encoded protein: CASSPLREGTQYF.

This chain connects TRBV30 to TRBJ2-3; 9 bases agree with TRBD2. V lost 1 base, J lost 3 bases, and 8 bases stayed unmatched. This CDR3 region has 16 residues. Germline CDR1 GTSNPN, CDR2 SVGIG (reference sequence). The CDR3 sequence: CAWSGAGGPWTDTQYF. As DNA, the CDR3 is TGTGCCTGGAGTGGGGCGGGAGGGCCTTGGACAGATACGCAGTATTTT.

This clone was observed a few times. The rearrangement uses TRBV2 and TRBJ2-2; D is possibly TRBD2 (5 bases). The CDR3 consists of 15 residues. Trimming took 3 bases from V and 1 from J, leaving 9 bases between them. Germline V lookup: CDR1 SNHLY, CDR2 FYNNEI. The CDR3 reads CASSDIARNTGELFF. The CDR3 coding sequence is TGTGCCAGCAGTGACATAGCGCGGAACACCGGGGAGCTGTTTTTT.

The chain has TRBV7-3 and TRBJ2-1, with TRBD1 matching over 8 bases. Germline CDR1 SGHTA, CDR2 FQGTGA. Trimming at V came to 4 bases and at J to 12 bases, leaving 5 bases not matched to a gene. This CDR3 spans 12 amino acids. CDR3 residues: CASSYSGGGQFF. The CDR3 nucleotides are TGTGCCAGCAGCTATTCAGGGGGCGGGCAGTTCTTC.

The count of this clone is one. The gene calls are TRBV29-1 and TRBJ2-1; 12 bases fit TRBD2. CDR3 length equals 17 residues. V lost 5 bases to trimming and J lost 0 bases; unmatched junction nucleotides: 8. Germline V gene lookup returns CDR1 SQVTM and CDR2 ANQGSEA. CDR3 loop: CSVTGTSGPSSYNEQFF. In DNA form, the CDR3 reads TGCAGCGTTACTGGGACTAGCGGGCCGAGCTCCTACAATGAGCAGTTCTTC.

The chain combines TRBV9 with TRBJ1-1; 8 bases map to TRBD1. The CDR3 runs 17 residues. CDR1 and CDR2 from the germline V gene are SGDLS and YYNGEE. V lost 0 bases, J lost 2 bases, and 9 bases stayed unmatched. CDR3 in amino acids: CASSVGLQGGFNTEAFF. DNA of the CDR3: TGTGCCAGCAGCGTAGGTCTACAGGGGGGATTCAACACTGAAGCTTTCTTT.

The V call is TRBV5-1, the J call TRBJ2-5, with TRBD1 identical over 11 bases. From germline, CDR1 is SGHRS and CDR2 YFSETQ. The junction had 5 bases not matched to a gene; V was cut back by 5 bases and J by 5 bases. This CDR3 has 14 residues. CDR3 sequence: CASRRTGGLETQYF. The CDR3 coding sequence is TGCGCCAGCAGAAGGACAGGGGGCTTGGAGACCCAGTACTTC.

This sequence joins TRBV6-1 and TRBJ2-7, with 8 bases identical to TRBD1. Looked up from germline, CDR1 is MNHNS and CDR2 is SASEGT. The J segment lost 6 bases and the V segment lost 2 bases, leaving 18 bases of the junction unmatched. The CDR3 is 18 residues long. This chain's CDR3 is CASSELAGGGTISAEQYF. CDR3 DNA: TGTGCCAGCAGTGAATTGGCAGGGGGCGGTACGATTTCGGCCGAGCAGTACTTC.

The rearrangement uses TRBV19 and TRBJ2-1; 11 nucleotides line up with TRBD2. Unmatched junction bases numbered 9, after V lost 0 bases and J lost 8 bases. This CDR3 spans 17 amino acids. CDR1 is LNHDA, CDR2 SQIVND, per germline (reference sequence). CDR3 DNA sequence: TGTGCCAGTAGTATAGATCGGGTACTAGCGGGAGTGGATGAGCAGTTCTTC. As protein: CASSIDRVLAGVDEQFF.

The V gene is TRBV29-1, the J gene TRBJ1-2; 10 bases are a match to TRBD1. This CDR3 spans 13 amino acids. Germline CDR1 SQVTM, CDR2 ANQGSEA. Germline trimming cut 6 bases from V and 5 bases from J; bases unmatched to any gene: 6. CDR3 in DNA: TGCAGCGTAACCGGGACAGGGGCTTATGGCTACACCTTC. Protein product: CSVTGTGAYGYTF.

This rearrangement joins TRBV2 to TRBJ1-5; tentatively, D is TRBD1 (5 bases). With 6 bases removed from V and 4 bases from J, the gap between germline ends came to 10 bases. Germline V lookup: CDR1 SNHLY, CDR2 FYNNEI. CDR3 length equals 13 residues. CDR3 residues: CASREEGNQPQHF. In nucleotides, the CDR3 is TGTGCCAGCAGGGAGGAGGGGAATCAGCCCCAGCATTTT.

V gene TRBV12-5 combines with J gene TRBJ2-1, with 7 bases that match TRBD2. The J segment lost 8 bases and the V segment lost 7 bases, leaving 8 bases of the junction unmatched. The germline V gene has CDR1 LGHNT and CDR2 FRNRAP. The CDR3 runs to 13 residues. CDR3 in amino acids: CASAWGGSDEQFF. The CDR3 nucleotides read TGTGCTAGTGCTTGGGGAGGGTCGGATGAGCAGTTCTTC.

The chain uses TRBV5-6 and TRBJ2-3; D unresolved. Germline assignment: CDR1 SGHDT and CDR2 YYEEEE. Trimming stripped 0 bases from V and 6 bases from J, with 17 bases between. This CDR3 has 16 amino acids. The CDR3 DNA reads as TGTGCCAGCAGCTTGGTCCGCCGGTTGGTCGCCGATACGCAGTATTTT. Translated, it gives CASSLVRRLVADTQYF.

This chain joins TRBV10-2 and TRBJ2-1; D is perhaps TRBD2 (5 bases). This CDR3 has 15 residues. Germline V lookup: CDR1 WSHSY, CDR2 SAAADI. The V end was cut by 5 bases, the J end by 7 bases, with 18 bases between. The CDR3 DNA reads TGCGCCAGCAGTTTGAGCGGCGTAGGAAAAAATGAGCAGTTCTTC. As protein: CASSLSGVGKNEQFF.

V and J are TRBV18 and TRBJ1-3, with TRBD1 matching over 7 bases. CDR1 is KGHSH and CDR2 is LQKENI in the germline V gene. Trimming removed 1 base from V and 0 bases from J; junction bases left unmatched: 12. This CDR3 comprises 19 residues. The CDR3 DNA is TGTGCCAGCTCACCACTCCCCCTAACAGGGGCCAGCTCTGGAAACACCATATATTTT. Translated: CASSPLPLTGASSGNTIYF.

The chain uses TRBV28 and TRBJ2-3; possible D gene TRBD2, 5 bases. The CDR3 runs to 15 residues. Looked up from germline, CDR1 is MDHEN and CDR2 is SYDVKM. With 6 bases removed from V and 6 bases from J, the gap between germline ends came to 19 bases. In DNA form, the CDR3 reads TGTGCCAGCAGCGGTGACGGAGGTGGCGTGGATACGCAGTATTTT. Amino acids: CASSGDGGGVDTQYF.

The V gene is TRBV11-3, the J gene TRBJ2-7; tentatively, D is TRBD2 (6 bases). Per the germline V gene, CDR1 is SGHNT and CDR2 is YENEEA. The CDR3 covers 16 residues. Trimming left V 4 bases short and J 6 bases short, with 22 bases between. The CDR3 DNA follows: TGTGCCAGCAGCTCTTCCCCTTTTGCGGGACTCTCCGAGCAGTACTTC. Translation gives CASSSSPFAGLSEQYF. The whole variable domain, remainder taken from reference TRBV11-3 and TRBJ2-7, is EAGVVQSPRYKIIEKKQPVAFWCNPISGHNTLYWYLQNLGQGPELLIRYENEEAVDDSQLPKDRFSAERLKGVDSTLKIQPAELGDSAVYLCASSSSPFAGLSEQYFGPGTRLTVT.

The chain links TRBV28 to TRBJ1-2, with TRBD1 matching 7 bases. The germline gives CDR1 MDHEN, CDR2 SYDVKM. The length of the CDR3 is 14 residues. The V segment lost 6 bases and the J segment 4 bases; nucleotides outside the gene matches: 8. The CDR3 loop is CASRPRGTVYGYTF. The CDR3 region has the DNA TGTGCCAGCAGGCCTAGGGGGACAGTCTATGGCTACACCTTC.

This clone was seen a single time. The V gene is TRBV11-3, the J gene TRBJ2-7; D is unclear. Trimming took off 5 bases at V and 4 bases at J, with 15 bases between the two ends. The CDR3 contains 14 residues. CDR1 SGHNT and CDR2 YENEEA come from the germline V gene. The CDR3 region is CASSPDINGYEQYF. The DNA for the CDR3 is TGTGCCAGCAGCCCCGACATCAATGGGTACGAGCAGTACTTC.

This clone has more than one count but fewer than ten. The CDR3 nucleotides are TGTGCCAGCAGCCCCGGGAGCTATCAGCCCCAGCATTTT. This translates into CASSPGSYQPQHF. This chain joins TRBV7-9 and TRBJ1-5; D remains ambiguous. Germline CDR1 reads SEHNR; CDR2 reads FQNEAQ (reference sequence). This CDR3 has 13 residues. Trimming stripped 5 bases from V and 5 bases from J, with 10 bases between.